This is a list of T cell receptor beta chains from one sample in a study of T cell responses to AZD1222 COVID-19 vaccine. Using immunoSEQ multiplex PCR, the repertoire was profiled, and TCRdb retains in-frame clones only, with some absent. The sample yields about 80,000 clones, approximately 86% seen once. This specimen was peripheral blood, taken on day 0 of AZD1222 vaccination. Source of these receptors: an adult in good health. Each CDR3 is given with its conserved first and last residue. D genes are given only for firm matches. A row's size may be missing; if present it is once, few, many or a size class.

. | . | TRBJ2-7 | TRBV12-3/TRBV12-4 | CASSLGGGQYF | TGTGCCAGCAGTTTAGGGGGAGGGCAGTACTTC
. | . | TRBJ2-5 | TRBV10-3 | CAISEHTDQETQYF | TGTGCCATCAGTGAGCATACAGACCAAGAGACCCAGTACTTC
few | . | TRBJ2-1 | TRBV5-1 | CASSFGPYNEQFF | TGCGCCAGCAGCTTTGGGCCCTACAATGAGCAGTTCTTC
. | . | TRBJ1-1 | TRBV20-1 | CSAYRGVDFF | TGCAGTGCTTACCGCGGGGTTGACTTCTTT
. | . | TRBJ2-1 | TRBV7-3 | CASSSQRGGNEQFF | TGTGCCAGCAGCTCCCAAAGGGGGGGCAATGAGCAGTTCTTC
. | . | TRBJ2-2 | TRBV6-4 | CASSYFSGANTGELFF | TGTGCCAGCAGCTACTTTAGCGGCGCGAACACCGGGGAGCTGTTTTTT
once | . | TRBJ1-4 | TRBV4-3 | CASSQARPTSGEKLFF | TGCGCCAGCAGCCAAGCCCGACCGACATCGGGTGAAAAACTGTTTTTT
. | TRBD2 | TRBJ2-2 | TRBV7-2 | CASGRASGRANTGELFF | TGTGCCAGCGGTCGGGCTAGCGGGAGGGCGAACACCGGGGAGCTGTTTTTT
. | TRBD1 | TRBJ1-2 | TRBV19 | CASKLGTALGYGYTF | TGTGCCAGTAAATTAGGGACAGCGTTAGGCTATGGCTACACCTTC
. | . | TRBJ1-2 | TRBV7-9 | CASSAEGYGYTF | TGTGCCAGCTCTGCGGAGGGGTATGGCTACACCTTC
. | TRBD1 | TRBJ1-5 | TRBV28 | CASRQGMGGQPQHF | TGTGCCAGCAGACAGGGGATGGGAGGCCAGCCCCAGCATTTT
. | TRBD2 | TRBJ2-1 | TRBV3-1/TRBV3-2 | CASSLGLGGGEQFF | TGTGCCAGCAGCCTGGGACTAGGTGGAGGTGAGCAGTTCTTC
. | TRBD1 | TRBJ1-1 | TRBV5-1 | CASSYGTGEGTEAFF | TGCGCCAGCAGCTACGGGACAGGGGAGGGAACTGAAGCTTTCTTT
. | . | TRBJ2-2 | TRBV20-1 | CSASVADTGELFF | TGCAGTGCTAGTGTAGCAGACACCGGGGAGCTGTTTTTT
. | . | TRBJ2-7 | TRBV15 | CATSRDTEYEQYF | TGTGCCACCAGCAGAGACACGGAATACGAGCAGTACTTC
. | . | TRBJ2-2 | TRBV7-9 | CASRGPNTGELFF | TGTGCCAGCCGGGGCCCGAACACCGGGGAGCTGTTTTTT
. | . | TRBJ1-3 | TRBV7-8 | CASSSQFGQGWTNTIYF | TGTGCCAGCAGCTCCCAATTCGGGCAGGGGTGGACAAACACCATATATTTT
. | . | TRBJ1-4 | TRBV9 | CASSFTGGKLFF | TGTGCCAGCAGTTTCACGGGTGGAAAACTGTTTTTT
. | TRBD2 | TRBJ2-7 | TRBV5-1 | CASRHSSEREGPYEQYF | TGCGCCAGCAGACACTCGTCGGAGCGGGAGGGACCCTACGAGCAGTACTTC
. | . | TRBJ2-7 | TRBV6-5 | CASSYVAGVVDEQYF | TGTGCCAGCAGTTACGTCGCAGGTGTTGTTGACGAGCAGTACTTC
. | . | TRBJ1-6 | TRBV6-2/TRBV6-3 | CASSYVGNSPLHF | TGTGCCAGCAGTTACGTTGGGAATTCACCCCTCCACTTT
. | . | TRBJ1-3 | TRBV9 | CASSPRTASGNTIYF | TGTGCCAGCAGCCCCCGGACAGCCTCTGGAAACACCATATATTTT
. | . | TRBJ2-7 | TRBV7-9 | CASSLGQVVSYEQYF | TGTGCCAGCAGCTTAGGGCAGGTAGTGTCCTACGAGCAGTACTTC
. | TRBD1 | TRBJ1-5 | TRBV7-9 | CASSLGQGGNNQPQHF | TGTGCCAGCAGCTTAGGCCAGGGGGGGAACAATCAGCCCCAGCATTTT
. | TRBD2 | TRBJ2-7 | TRBV19 | CASSIVRREGYEQYF | TGTGCCAGTAGTATAGTGAGACGGGAGGGGTACGAGCAGTACTTC
. | TRBD1 | TRBJ2-1 | TRBV11-3 | CASSPNPGQGFEQFF | TGTGCCAGCAGCCCTAATCCGGGACAGGGGTTTGAGCAGTTCTTC
. | . | TRBJ2-3 | TRBV11-2 | CASSLVGDSTDTQYF | TGTGCCAGCAGCTTAGTCGGAGATAGCACAGATACGCAGTATTTT
. | . | TRBJ1-2 | TRBV2 | CASTPTQANYGYTF | TGTGCCAGCACCCCGACACAGGCGAACTATGGCTACACCTTC
. | . | TRBJ2-7 | TRBV7-9 | CASSLEAGQFEQYF | TGTGCCAGCAGCTTAGAAGCCGGACAGTTCGAGCAGTACTTC
. | TRBD1 | TRBJ2-7 | TRBV7-3 | CASSPQGDSYEQYF | TGTGCCAGCAGCCCACAGGGGGACTCCTACGAGCAGTACTTC
few | . | TRBJ1-2 | TRBV4-3 | CASSQEMGGADGYTF | TGCGCCAGCAGCCAAGAAATGGGGGGCGCAGATGGCTACACCTTC
. | . | TRBJ1-5 | TRBV19 | CASSMAVSQPQHF | TGTGCCAGTAGTATGGCAGTGAGTCAGCCCCAGCATTTT
. | . | TRBJ2-3 | TRBV15 | CATSDPLGGTDTQYF | TGTGCCACCAGCGATCCCCTAGGGGGGACAGATACGCAGTATTTT
. | . | TRBJ1-5 | TRBV18 | CASSPGENQPQHF | TGTGCCAGCTCACCAGGGGAAAATCAGCCCCAGCATTTT
. | TRBD1 | TRBJ1-5 | TRBV28 | CASSFNRGPSTNQPQHF | TGTGCCAGCAGTTTTAACAGGGGGCCGTCGACTAATCAGCCCCAGCATTTT
. | . | TRBJ1-5 | TRBV18 | CASSPGRLNQPQHF | TGTGCCAGCTCACCAGGACGCCTAAATCAGCCCCAGCATTTT
. | . | TRBJ1-5 | TRBV5-1 | CASSLETGPEQPQHF | TGCGCCAGCAGCTTGGAAACAGGGCCGGAGCAGCCCCAGCATTTT
. | . | TRBJ2-1 | TRBV7-3 | CASSLSGDNEQFF | TGTGCCAGCAGCCTCAGCGGAGACAATGAGCAGTTCTTC
. | TRBD1 | TRBJ1-6 | TRBV18 | CASSPPKGGNSPLHF | TGTGCCAGCTCACCACCCAAAGGGGGCAATTCACCCCTCCACTTT
once | . | TRBJ2-7 | TRBV28 | CASSWAGTNYEQYF | TGTGCCAGCAGTTGGGCTGGTACAAACTACGAGCAGTACTTC
. | . | TRBJ1-1 | TRBV5-1 | CASTLGGSYGTEAFF | TGCGCCAGCACCCTCGGGGGGAGCTACGGCACTGAAGCTTTCTTT
. | . | TRBJ1-5 | TRBV24-1 | CATSDSLGIATPALLHQPQHF | TGTGCCACCAGTGATTCCTTGGGAATTGCCACTCCCGCCCTACTACATCAGCCCCAGCATTTT
. | . | TRBJ1-1 | TRBV6-2/TRBV6-3 | CASSYGDTNTEAFF | TGTGCCAGCAGTTACGGGGACACTAACACTGAAGCTTTCTTT
. | . | TRBJ2-2 | TRBV5-4 | CASRGDFHTGELFF | TGTGCCAGCAGAGGGGACTTCCACACCGGGGAGCTGTTTTTT
. | TRBD2 | TRBJ2-1 | TRBV18 | CASSPAGLAGTEQFF | TGTGCCAGCTCACCCGCGGGACTAGCGGGAACTGAGCAGTTCTTC
. | TRBD2 | TRBJ2-7 | TRBV9 | CASSVQAGGPYEQYF | TGTGCCAGCAGCGTTCAAGCGGGAGGGCCTTACGAGCAGTACTTC
. | . | TRBJ1-5 | TRBV30 | CAWSSSGLFNQPQHF | TGTGCCTGGAGCTCAAGCGGGTTATTCAATCAGCCCCAGCATTTT
. | TRBD2 | TRBJ2-7 | TRBV19 | CASSMGLAGARSGYEQYF | TGTGCCAGTAGTATGGGACTAGCGGGGGCCCGGTCAGGCTACGAGCAGTACTTC
few | TRBD1 | TRBJ2-3 | TRBV29-1 | CSVRTGGDTQYF | TGCAGCGTCAGGACAGGGGGAGATACGCAGTATTTT
once | . | TRBJ2-7 | TRBV9 | CASSARDSYYEQYF | TGTGCCAGCAGCGCACGGGACTCATACTACGAGCAGTACTTC
. | . | TRBJ2-1 | TRBV7-2 | CASSFPLGRSWDNEQFF | TGTGCCAGCAGCTTCCCCCTCGGGCGCTCCTGGGACAATGAGCAGTTCTTC
. | . | TRBJ1-4 | TRBV28 | CASSTLTEGRRGLEKLFF | TGTGCCAGCAGCACGTTGACAGAAGGCCGGCGGGGGCTCGAAAAACTGTTTTTT
. | . | TRBJ2-1 | TRBV7-9 | CASSRTGEQFF | TGTGCCAGCAGCCGGACCGGGGAGCAGTTCTTC